Sequencing of this T cell receptor beta chain was carried out in a study of control samples from healthy donors and cancer patients. Here immunoSEQ multiplex PCR was the method, and the copy in TCRdb shows in-frame clones only, minus some. Of 210,000 or so clones listed, roughly nine tenths are singletons. The junction had 3 bases not matched to a gene; V was cut back by 4 bases and J by 0 bases. Per germline, CDR1 SGHDN and CDR2 FVKESK. The CDR3 has 15 residues. This TCR was sampled from a man aged 25-45 years in good health. V usage is TRBV14 and J usage is TRBJ2-4, with 7 bases fitting TRBD1. The sample comprised blood. CDR3 residues: CASSPQGLAKNIQYF. The CDR3 DNA sequence: TGTGCCAGCAGCCCACAGGGGCTAGCCAAAAACATTCAGTACTTC. The variable domain in full, completed from reference TRBV14 and TRBJ2-4, reads EAGVTQFPSHSVIEKGQTVTLRCDPISGHDNLYWYRRVMGKEIKFLLHFVKESKQDESGMPNNRFLAERTGGTYSTLKVQPAELEDSGVYFCASSPQGLAKNIQYFGAGTRLSVL.